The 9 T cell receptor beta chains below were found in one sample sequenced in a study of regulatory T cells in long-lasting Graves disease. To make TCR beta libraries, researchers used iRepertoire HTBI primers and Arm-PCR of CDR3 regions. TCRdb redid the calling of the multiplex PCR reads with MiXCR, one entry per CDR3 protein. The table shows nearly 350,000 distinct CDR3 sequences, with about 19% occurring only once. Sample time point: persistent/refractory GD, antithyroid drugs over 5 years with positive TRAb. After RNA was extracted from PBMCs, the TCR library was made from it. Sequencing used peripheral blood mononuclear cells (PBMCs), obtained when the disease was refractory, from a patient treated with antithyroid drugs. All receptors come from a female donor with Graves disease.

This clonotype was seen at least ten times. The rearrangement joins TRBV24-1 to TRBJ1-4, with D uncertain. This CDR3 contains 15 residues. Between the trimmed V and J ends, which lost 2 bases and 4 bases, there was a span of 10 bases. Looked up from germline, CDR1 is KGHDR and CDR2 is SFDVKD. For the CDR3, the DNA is TGTGCCACCAGTGATTCACAGCGCCTTAATGAAAAACTGTTTTTT. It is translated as CATSDSQRLNEKLFF.

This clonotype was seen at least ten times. The chain's CDR3 is CASSYSRVSYEQYF. CDR3 sequence (DNA): TGTGCCAGCAGTTACTCGAGAGTCTCCTACGAGCAGTACTTC. The chain employs TRBV6-8 and TRBJ2-7; D not resolved. From germline, CDR1 is MNHGY and CDR2 SAAAGT. CDR3 length: 14 amino acids. Trimming shortened V by 0 bases and J by 0 bases, and 6 bases separated the two germline ends.

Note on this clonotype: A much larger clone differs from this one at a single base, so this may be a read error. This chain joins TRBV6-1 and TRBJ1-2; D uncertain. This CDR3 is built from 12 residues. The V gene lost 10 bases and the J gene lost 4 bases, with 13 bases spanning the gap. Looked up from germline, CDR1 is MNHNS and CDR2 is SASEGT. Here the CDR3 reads CAIGGRAYGYTF. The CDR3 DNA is TGTGCCATCGGAGGGCGGGCCTATGGCTACACCTTC.

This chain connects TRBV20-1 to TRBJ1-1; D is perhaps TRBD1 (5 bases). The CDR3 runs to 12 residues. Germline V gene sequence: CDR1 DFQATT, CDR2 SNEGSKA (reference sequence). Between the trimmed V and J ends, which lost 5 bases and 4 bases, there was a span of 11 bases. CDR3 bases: TGCAGTGCTCCGAGGGGTGGCACTGAAGCTTTCTTT. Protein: CSAPRGGTEAFF.

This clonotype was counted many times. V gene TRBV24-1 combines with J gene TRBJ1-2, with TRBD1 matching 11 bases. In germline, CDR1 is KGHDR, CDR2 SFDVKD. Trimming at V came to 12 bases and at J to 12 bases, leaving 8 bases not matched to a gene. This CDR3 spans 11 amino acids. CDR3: CAAVPGQGDTF. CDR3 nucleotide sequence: TGTGCCGCCGTACCGGGACAGGGGGACACCTTC.

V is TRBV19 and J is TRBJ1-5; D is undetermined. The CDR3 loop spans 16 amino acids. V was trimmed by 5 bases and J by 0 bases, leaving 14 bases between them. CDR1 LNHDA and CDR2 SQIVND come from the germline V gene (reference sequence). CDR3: CASSPSRENSNQPQHF. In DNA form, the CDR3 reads TGTGCCAGTAGTCCGTCCCGGGAGAATAGCAATCAGCCCCAGCATTTT. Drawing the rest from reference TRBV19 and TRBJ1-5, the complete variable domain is DGGITQSPKYLFRKEGQNVTLSCEQNLNHDAMYWYRQDPGQGLRLIYYSQIVNDFQKGDIAEGYSVSREKKESFPLTVTSAQKNPTAFYLCASSPSRENSNQPQHFGDGTRLSIL.

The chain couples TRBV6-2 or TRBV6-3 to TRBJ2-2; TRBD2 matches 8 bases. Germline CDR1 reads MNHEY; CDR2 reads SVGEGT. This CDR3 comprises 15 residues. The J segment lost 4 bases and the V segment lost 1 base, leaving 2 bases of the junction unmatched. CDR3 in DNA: TGTGCCAGCAGTTACTTAGCGGGAAGCACCGGGGAGCTGTTTTTT. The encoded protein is CASSYLAGSTGELFF.

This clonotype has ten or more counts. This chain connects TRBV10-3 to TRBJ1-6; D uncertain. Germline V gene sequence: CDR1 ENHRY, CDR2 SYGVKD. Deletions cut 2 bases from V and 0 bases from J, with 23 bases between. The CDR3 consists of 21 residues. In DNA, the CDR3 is TGTGCCATCAGTGAGGTCTCGGTCACCTTGAGAATGAACTCCTATAATTCACCCCTCCACTTT. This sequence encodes CAISEVSVTLRMNSYNSPLHF.

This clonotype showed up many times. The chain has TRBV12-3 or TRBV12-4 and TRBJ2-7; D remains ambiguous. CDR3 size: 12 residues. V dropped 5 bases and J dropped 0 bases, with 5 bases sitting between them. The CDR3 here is CASSPPSYEQYF. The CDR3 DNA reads TGTGCCAGCAGTCCCCCCTCCTACGAGCAGTACTTC.